Following are 3 T cell receptor beta chains from one sample sequenced in a study of blood T cell repertoires in COVID-19 (dated by TCRdb to the early 2020s). Receptors were amplified or captured by the immunoSEQ multiplex PCR assay. The table comes from immuneACCESS by way of TCRdb, which keeps in-frame sequences with V and J called. Part of the clones is missing from these tables; in studies checked, under half for an unresolved V gene and the rest for unknown reasons. The sample records some 66,000 clones, 70% to 90% of which are singletons. Jointly, the top ten make up roughly 7% of the sample. The specimen was peripheral blood. The source is a man aged 45-65 years with active COVID-19.

This chain connects TRBV9 to TRBJ2-7, with D perhaps matching TRBD2 (5 bases). Germline loops: CDR1 SGDLS, CDR2 YYNGEE. The length of the CDR3 is 14 residues. V was shortened by 0 bases and J by 3 bases, with 10 bases between the two germline ends. CDR3 protein: CASSVGGENYEQYF. The CDR3 DNA is TGTGCCAGCAGCGTAGGGGGAGAAAACTACGAGCAGTACTTC.

V and J are TRBV7-8 and TRBJ2-2; 8 bases agree with TRBD1. The CDR3 is 13 amino acids. J lost 5 bases, V lost 9 bases, and 5 bases had no gene match. Germline-derived CDR1 and CDR2 are SGHVS and FQNEAQ. CDR3 bases: TGTGCCAGTTGGACAGGGCGAACCGGGGAGCTGTTTTTT. This gives the protein CASWTGRTGELFF.

This clone was found a few times. This rearrangement joins TRBV6-5 to TRBJ2-3, with TRBD2 identical over 8 bases. Trimming removed 5 bases from V and 2 bases from J; junction bases left unmatched: 3. Germline lookup yields CDR1 MNHEY and CDR2 SVGAGI. This CDR3 region has 14 residues. Here the CDR3 DNA reads TGTGCCAGCAGTACTAGCGGACACACAGATACGCAGTATTTT. Amino acid sequence: CASSTSGHTDTQYF.